This entry lists 9 T cell receptor beta chains sequenced from one sample in a study of blood T cell repertoires in COVID-19. Profiling relied on immunoSEQ multiplex PCR, and the TCRdb table lists in-frame clones only, not all of them. This sample has about 150,000 clones; around four fifths occur once, and the top ten carry approximately 18%. Sequences were obtained from peripheral blood. These receptors all stem from a woman aged 70-85 years who had recovered from COVID-19.

This chain links TRBV6-6 with TRBJ2-7, with 10 bases that match TRBD1. Germline CDR1 is MNHNY and CDR2 is SVGAGI (reference sequence). This CDR3 comprises 13 residues. Unmatched junction bases numbered 4, after V lost 6 bases and J lost 5 bases. The CDR3 loop is CASRRTGGDEQYF. CDR3 sequence (DNA): TGTGCCAGCAGACGGACAGGGGGGGACGAGCAGTACTTC.

The V gene is TRBV11-3, the J gene TRBJ2-6; the D gene is possibly TRBD1 (5 bases). V was trimmed by 5 bases and J by 0 bases, leaving 8 bases between them. From germline, CDR1 is SGHNT and CDR2 YENEEA. This CDR3 has 15 amino acids. For the CDR3, the DNA is TGTGCCAGCAGCCCAAGGGGCTCTGGGGCCAACGTCCTGACTTTC. Translated: CASSPRGSGANVLTF. The full variable domain, its missing parts supplied by reference TRBV11-3 and TRBJ2-6, is EAGVVQSPRYKIIEKKQPVAFWCNPISGHNTLYWYLQNLGQGPELLIRYENEEAVDDSQLPKDRFSAERLKGVDSTLKIQPAELGDSAVYLCASSPRGSGANVLTFGAGSRLTVL.

This clone was recorded a few times. The rearrangement links TRBV29-1 to TRBJ1-2, with a tentative D call TRBD1 (5 bases). In germline, CDR1 is SQVTM, CDR2 ANQGSEA. V lost 5 bases and J 4 bases, leaving 14 bases between the germline ends. This CDR3 is 13 amino acids long. In DNA form, the CDR3 reads TGCAGCGTTCGGGCGGCGGGGGGCTATGGCTACACCTTC. This sequence encodes CSVRAAGGYGYTF.

The chain is built from TRBV9 and TRBJ1-3; TRBD1 is a possible D gene (5 bases). V lost 4 bases, J lost 8 bases, and 16 bases lay in between. Germline assignment: CDR1 SGDLS and CDR2 YYNGEE. This CDR3 has 14 residues. The CDR3 DNA reads as TGTGCCAGCAGCCCCCTTTTAGGGGCGGACACCATATATTTT. This sequence encodes CASSPLLGADTIYF.

This chain uses TRBV4-1 with TRBJ1-1; the match to TRBD1 covers 12 bases. Per the germline V gene, CDR1 is MGHRA and CDR2 is YSYEKL. This CDR3 has 16 residues. V gave up 4 bases and J gave up 4 bases; unmatched junction bases: 7. The CDR3 is CASSRPGTGGPTEAFF. The CDR3 DNA reads TGCGCCAGCAGCCGCCCCGGGACAGGGGGCCCCACTGAAGCTTTCTTT.

The chain links TRBV7-9 to TRBJ1-1, with a weak D call TRBD1 (6 bases). The CDR3 has 13 residues. V gave up 7 bases and J gave up 2 bases, with 11 bases separating them. Germline CDR1 SEHNR, CDR2 FQNEAQ (reference sequence). Here the CDR3 DNA reads TGTGCCAGCATCCTGGACAGCAACACTGAAGCTTTCTTT. Its translation is CASILDSNTEAFF. Supplemented by reference TRBV7-9 and TRBJ1-1, the full variable domain reads DTGVSQNPRHKITKRGQNVTFRCDPISEHNRLYWYRQTLGQGPEFLTYFQNEAQLEKSRLLSDRFSAERPKGSFSTLEIQRTEQGDSAMYLCASILDSNTEAFFGQGTRLTVV.

This chain connects TRBV4-3 to TRBJ2-3; TRBD2 aligns across 8 bases. The CDR3 contains 16 residues. Germline CDR1 reads LGHNA; CDR2 reads YSLEER. The V and J ends lost 4 bases and 4 bases, in that order; junction bases with no gene match: 10. CDR3 loop: CASSPRSSGTADTQYF. CDR3 sequence (DNA): TGCGCCAGCAGCCCCCGGAGTAGCGGGACCGCAGATACGCAGTATTTT.

The genes are TRBV30 and TRBJ2-6; D remains unclear. From germline, CDR1 is GTSNPN and CDR2 SVGIG (reference sequence). V was pared by 2 bases and J by 0 bases, with 11 bases between. The CDR3 totals 16 residues. The CDR3 sequence: CAWSNPPGSGANVLTF. The CDR3 region has the DNA TGTGCCTGGAGTAACCCCCCCGGCTCTGGGGCCAACGTCCTGACTTTC.

The J gene is TRBJ1-2, the V gene TRBV6-5, with a tentative D call TRBD1 (6 bases). Germline-derived CDR1 and CDR2 are MNHEY and SVGAGI. V was cut by 5 bases and J by 7 bases, with 14 bases left in between. The CDR3 length is 13 residues. CDR3 loop: CASSLKQGGGYTF. The CDR3 bases are TGTGCCAGCAGTCTCAAACAGGGTGGTGGCTACACCTTC.